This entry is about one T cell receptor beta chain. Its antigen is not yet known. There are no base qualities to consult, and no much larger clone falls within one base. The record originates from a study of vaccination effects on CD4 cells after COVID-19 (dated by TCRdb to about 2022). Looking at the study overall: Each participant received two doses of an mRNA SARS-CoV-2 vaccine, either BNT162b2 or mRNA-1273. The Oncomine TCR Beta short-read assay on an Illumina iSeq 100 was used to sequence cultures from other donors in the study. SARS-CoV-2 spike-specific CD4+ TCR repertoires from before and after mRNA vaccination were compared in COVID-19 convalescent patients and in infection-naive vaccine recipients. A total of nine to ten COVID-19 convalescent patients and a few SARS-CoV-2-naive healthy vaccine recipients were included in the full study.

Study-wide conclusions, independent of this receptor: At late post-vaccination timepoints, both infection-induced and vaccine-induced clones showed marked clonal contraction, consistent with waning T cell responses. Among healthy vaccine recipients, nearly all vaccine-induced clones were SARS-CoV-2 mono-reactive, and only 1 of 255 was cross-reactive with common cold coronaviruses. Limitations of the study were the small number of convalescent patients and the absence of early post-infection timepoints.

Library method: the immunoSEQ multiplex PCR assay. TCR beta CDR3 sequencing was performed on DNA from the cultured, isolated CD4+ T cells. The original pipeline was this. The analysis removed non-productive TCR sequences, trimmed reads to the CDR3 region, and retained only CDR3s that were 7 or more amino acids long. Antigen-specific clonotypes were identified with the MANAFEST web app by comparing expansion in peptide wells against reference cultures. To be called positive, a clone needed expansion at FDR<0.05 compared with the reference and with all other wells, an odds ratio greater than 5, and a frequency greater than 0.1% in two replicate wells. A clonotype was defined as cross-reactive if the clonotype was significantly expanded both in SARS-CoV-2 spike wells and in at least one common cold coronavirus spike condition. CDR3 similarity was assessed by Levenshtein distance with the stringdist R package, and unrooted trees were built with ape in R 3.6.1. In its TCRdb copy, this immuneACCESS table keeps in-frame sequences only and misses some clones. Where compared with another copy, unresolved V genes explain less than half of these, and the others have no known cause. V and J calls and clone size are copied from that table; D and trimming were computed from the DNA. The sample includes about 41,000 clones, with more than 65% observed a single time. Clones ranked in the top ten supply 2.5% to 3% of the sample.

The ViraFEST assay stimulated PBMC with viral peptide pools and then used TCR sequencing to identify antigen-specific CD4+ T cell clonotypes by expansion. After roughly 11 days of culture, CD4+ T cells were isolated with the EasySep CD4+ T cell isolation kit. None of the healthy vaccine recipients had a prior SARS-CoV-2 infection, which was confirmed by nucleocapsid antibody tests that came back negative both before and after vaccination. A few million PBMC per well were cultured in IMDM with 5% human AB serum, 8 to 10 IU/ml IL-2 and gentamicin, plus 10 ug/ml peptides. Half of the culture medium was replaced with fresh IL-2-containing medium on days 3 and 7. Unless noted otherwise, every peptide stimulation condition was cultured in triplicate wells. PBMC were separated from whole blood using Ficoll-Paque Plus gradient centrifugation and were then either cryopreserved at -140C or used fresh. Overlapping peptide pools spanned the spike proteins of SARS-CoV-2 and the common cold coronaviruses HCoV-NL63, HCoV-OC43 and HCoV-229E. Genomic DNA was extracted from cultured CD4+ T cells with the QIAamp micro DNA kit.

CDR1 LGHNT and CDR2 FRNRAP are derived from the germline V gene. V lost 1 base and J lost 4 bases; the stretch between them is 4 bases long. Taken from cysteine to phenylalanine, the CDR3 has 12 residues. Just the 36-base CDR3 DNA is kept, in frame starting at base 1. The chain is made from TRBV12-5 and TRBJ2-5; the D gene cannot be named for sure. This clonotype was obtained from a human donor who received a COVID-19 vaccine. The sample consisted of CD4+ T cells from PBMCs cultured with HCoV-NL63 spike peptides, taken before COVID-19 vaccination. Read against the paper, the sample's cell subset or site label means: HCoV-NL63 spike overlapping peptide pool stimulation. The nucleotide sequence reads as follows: TGTGCTAGTGGTTTGGAAGTAGAGACCCAGTACTTC. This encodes CASGLEVETQYF. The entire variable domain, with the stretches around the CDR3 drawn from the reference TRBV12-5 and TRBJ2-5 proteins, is DARVTQTPRHKVTEMGQEVTMRCQPILGHNTVFWYRQTMMQGLELLAYFRNRAPLDDSGMPKDRFSAEMPDATLATLKIQPSEPRDSAVYFCASGLEVETQYFGPGTRLLVL.